The 21 T cell receptor beta chains in this list originate from one sample, sequenced in a study of metastatic and nonmetastatic thyroid tumors. Using MiXCR, TCRdb reanalyzed the PCR reads. This table holds 35,000 to 45,000 clones, about 3.3% found once. Among the patients, none had received any treatment before thyroid surgery. Specimen: blood. The receptors come from a female donor with papillary thyroid cancer or a benign thyroid nodule (not recorded which). Some clones in this sample may be carry-over from other donors' samples.

A word on this clone: A junction end diverges from the germline sequence, so it may reflect a read error. V and J are TRBV10-2 and TRBJ1-1; D gene unclear. The germline CDR1 and CDR2 sequences are WSHSY and SAAADI. The CDR3 runs 13 residues. In DNA, the CDR3 is TGCGCCAGTAGTTTCCAGCAAAACACTGAAACTTTCTTT. Protein product: CASSFQQNTETFF.

The chain links TRBV19 to TRBJ2-2; D is undetermined. This CDR3 has 15 residues. Trimming left V 6 bases short and J 16 bases short, with 27 bases between. Germline V gives CDR1 LNHDA, CDR2 SQIVND (reference sequence). Here the CDR3 DNA reads TGTGCCAGTAGCTCTATGCTATCGAACACCGGGCAGCCGTTTTTT. Residues: CASSSMLSNTGQPFF.

This clone was counted between two and nine times. CDR3 amino acids: CASLALKEYTEAFF. The CDR3 DNA reads TGTGCCAGCCTGGCACTGAAGGAGTACACTGAAGCTTTCTTT. V and J are TRBV5-6 and TRBJ1-1; D ambiguous. Trimming stripped 7 bases from V and 3 bases from J, with 16 bases between. The CDR3 has 14 amino acids. CDR1 and CDR2 from the germline V gene are SGHDT and YYEEEE.

This clone appeared many times. At one boundary the junction diverges from the germline segment, which might be a read error. The V call is TRBV9, the J call TRBJ2-1; D perhaps matches TRBD1 (5 bases). Germline V gene sequence: CDR1 SGDLS, CDR2 YYNGEE. There are 15 residues in the CDR3. CDR3: CASSVKPGIYDEQFF. CDR3 sequence (DNA): TGTGCCAGCAGCGTTAAGCCAGGGATCTACGATGAGCAGTTCTTC.

This clone was observed at least ten times. The chain carries TRBV6-1 and TRBJ2-1, with TRBD2 matching over 7 bases. V was pared by 6 bases and J by 1 base, with 6 bases of the junction left unmatched. The CDR3 extends over 15 amino acids. Germline V CDR1 and CDR2: MNHNS, SASEGT. The CDR3 DNA sequence: TGTGCCAGCAGCTTACTAGCGCTATCCTACAATGAGCAGTTCTTC. It specifies CASSLLALSYNEQFF.

In this sample, this clone is medium-sized. The chain links TRBV7-6 to TRBJ2-1; weak D call: TRBD1 (7 bases). Germline CDR1 reads SGHVS; CDR2 reads FNYEAQ. The germline V and J ends were trimmed by 0 bases and 0 bases, with 15 bases remaining between them. The CDR3 has 18 amino acids. This CDR3 reads CASSLALRGASSYNEQFF. The CDR3 DNA reads TGTGCCAGCAGCTTAGCGCTCAGGGGGGCTAGCTCCTACAATGAGCAGTTCTTC.

This clone occurred many times. The sample carries other DNA sequences with the same CDR3. The V and J genes are TRBV2 and TRBJ2-7, with D perhaps being TRBD1 or TRBD2 (5 bases each). Looked up from germline, CDR1 is SNHLY and CDR2 is FYNNEI. V was clipped by 10 bases and J by 1 base, with 14 bases between them. This CDR3 region has 13 residues. The CDR3 loop is CATRRDGSYEQYF. CDR3 coding DNA: TGTGCCACCCGAAGGGACGGGTCCTACGAGCAGTACTTC.

This clone was detected ten times or more. This may come from a read error, since a much larger clone is one base off. The chain joins TRBV15 to TRBJ1-2; a weak D match, TRBD1 (6 bases). V was shortened by 3 bases and J by 0 bases, with 23 bases between the two germline ends. There are 19 residues in the CDR3. Germline CDR1 is LNHNV and CDR2 is YYDKDF (reference sequence). CDR3 amino acids: CATSSETSGGTATNYGYTF. CDR3 bases: TGTGCCACCAGCAGCGAAACGTCGGGGGGCACCGCTACTAACTATGGCTACACCTTC. Filled out from reference TRBV15 and TRBJ1-2, the complete variable domain reads DAMVIQNPRYQVTQFGKPVTLSCSQTLNHNVMYWYQQKSSQAPKLLFHYYDKDFNNEADTPDNFQSRRPNTSFCFLDIRSPGLGDTAMYLCATSSETSGGTATNYGYTFGSGTRLTVV.

This clone was picked up many times. The chain carries TRBV6-1 and TRBJ2-2; 8 bases agree with TRBD1. With V trimmed by 0 bases and J by 8 bases, 8 bases remained unmatched. The V gene's germline CDR1 is MNHNS and CDR2 SASEGT. The CDR3 sequence is 16 residues long. This CDR3 is CASSEAVWTGIGELFF. The DNA for the CDR3 is TGTGCCAGCAGTGAAGCTGTTTGGACAGGGATAGGGGAGCTGTTTTTT.

The table lists this clone with a few counts. The chain carries TRBV19 and TRBJ2-7, with D perhaps TRBD2 (5 bases). Germline V lookup: CDR1 LNHDA, CDR2 SQIVND (reference sequence). The CDR3 runs to 15 residues. Trimming pared 5 bases from V and 0 bases from J, leaving 14 bases between. The CDR3 region is CASSYSGLDSYEQYF. CDR3 nucleotides: TGTGCCAGTAGTTACAGCGGCCTCGACTCCTACGAGCAGTACTTC.

This clone was found many times. The rearrangement uses TRBV5-1 and TRBJ2-1; 8 positions agree with TRBD2. The CDR3 is 17 amino acids. V was clipped by 0 bases and J by 0 bases; unmatched bases: 5. Germline V gene data show CDR1 as SGHRS and CDR2 as YFSETQ. The CDR3 nucleotides read TGCGCCAGCAGCTTGGCCCCAGCGGGGGTCTCCTACAATGAGCAGTTCTTC. Its translation is CASSLAPAGVSYNEQFF.

This clone has ten or more counts. This chain links TRBV6-1 with TRBJ1-5; D uncertain. The CDR3 runs 14 residues. Germline CDR1 and CDR2: MNHNS and SASEGT. V gave up 4 bases and J gave up 3 bases, with 10 bases separating them. Written as DNA, the CDR3 is TGTGCCAGCAGTGGGCAAAGTCTCAATCAGCCCCAGCATTTT. It yields the protein CASSGQSLNQPQHF.

This clone occurred many times. The V and J genes are TRBV12-3 or TRBV12-4 and TRBJ2-1; 8 bases are shared with TRBD2. V dropped 5 bases and J dropped 8; count of bases not matched to a gene: 11. The CDR3 totals 15 residues. CDR3 bases: TGTGCCAGCAGTCCGCAAGCGGGAGTCTCGGATGAGCAGTTCTTC. Translating gives CASSPQAGVSDEQFF.

This clone was found a few times. This chain connects TRBV5-1 to TRBJ2-7; no reliable D call. Germline CDR1 is SGHRS and CDR2 is YFSETQ. V was trimmed by 0 bases and J by 6 bases, leaving 16 bases between them. The CDR3 is made up of 15 amino acids. For the CDR3, the DNA is TGCGCCAGCAGCTTGGTGCAGGTCCTCTCAGGCGAGCAGTACTTC. It translates to CASSLVQVLSGEQYF.

The chain uses TRBV10-3 and TRBJ2-7; no firm D call. Germline V lookup: CDR1 ENHRY, CDR2 SYGVKD. This CDR3 contains 13 residues. V dropped 4 bases and J dropped 6 bases, with 13 bases sitting between them. The CDR3 bases are TGTGCCATCAGTGCTCTAGAATCGGGCGAGCAGTACTTC. Translating it yields CAISALESGEQYF.

About this clone: The sample contains more than one DNA sequence encoding this CDR3. This chain connects TRBV6-1 to TRBJ1-1, with a possible D match to TRBD1 (6 bases). The germline V gene has CDR1 MNHNS and CDR2 SASEGT. V shed 5 bases and J shed 9 bases, with 19 bases lying between them. This CDR3 has 14 residues. The CDR3 here is CASSPRRMQGKAFF. The DNA of the CDR3 is TGTGCCAGCAGTCCCCGTCGAATGCAGGGGAAAGCTTTCTTT.

The chain joins TRBV11-3 to TRBJ1-2; D is ambiguous. The CDR3 loop spans 15 amino acids. V lost 0 bases, J lost 4 bases, and 12 bases lay in between. The germline gives CDR1 SGHNT, CDR2 YENEEA. The CDR3 region is CASSLEGGRGYGYTF. Here the CDR3 DNA reads TGTGCCAGCAGCTTAGAAGGAGGACGGGGCTATGGCTACACCTTC.

This clone was counted at least ten times. The CDR3 protein is CASSLTSASTDTQYF. CDR3 DNA: TGTGCCAGCAGCTTGACTAGCGCTAGCACAGATACGCAGTATTTT. The chain links TRBV27 to TRBJ2-3; 8 nucleotides match TRBD2. The CDR3 is made up of 15 amino acids. Germline V CDR1 and CDR2: MNHEY, SMNVEV (reference sequence). The V gene end was trimmed by 6 bases and the J gene end by 0 bases; junction bases not matched to a gene: 5.

V gene TRBV5-1 combines with J gene TRBJ2-7; D is possibly TRBD1 (6 bases). V was trimmed by 1 base and J by 3 bases, leaving 14 bases between them. The germline CDR1 and CDR2 sequences are SGHRS and YFSETQ. The CDR3 covers 15 residues. This CDR3 is CASSLSFSGVYEQYF. CDR3 sequence (DNA): TGCGCCAGCAGCTTGTCCTTTTCAGGGGTCTACGAGCAGTACTTC.

This clone was recorded at least ten times. The chain joins TRBV30 to TRBJ1-1; D may be TRBD1 (6 bases). Germline values: CDR1 GTSNPN, CDR2 SVGIG (reference sequence). The V end lost 1 base, the J end lost 0 bases, and 18 bases lay between the germline ends. The CDR3 has 17 residues. CDR3 sequence: CAWSGGGRQALNTEAFF. As DNA, the CDR3 is TGTGCCTGGAGTGGGGGAGGGCGACAGGCCTTGAACACTGAAGCTTTCTTT.

This clone occurred a few times. The rearrangement joins TRBV24-1 to TRBJ2-3; 9 nucleotides align to TRBD1. This CDR3 contains 18 residues. J was trimmed by 5 bases and V by 0 bases; bases with no gene match: 11. The germline V gene encodes CDR1 KGHDR and CDR2 SFDVKD. CDR3 nucleotide sequence: TGTGCCACCAGTGATTTGGTCTCGGACAGGGGAGAAGGAGATACGCAGTATTTT. It is translated as CATSDLVSDRGEGDTQYF.